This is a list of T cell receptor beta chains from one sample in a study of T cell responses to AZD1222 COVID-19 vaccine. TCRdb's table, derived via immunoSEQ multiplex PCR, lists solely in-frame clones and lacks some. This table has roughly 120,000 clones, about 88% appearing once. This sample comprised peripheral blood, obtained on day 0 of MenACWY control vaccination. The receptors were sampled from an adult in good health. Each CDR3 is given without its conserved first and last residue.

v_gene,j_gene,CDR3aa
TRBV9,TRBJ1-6,ASSVASQAGSPLH
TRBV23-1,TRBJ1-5,ASSQSRQSWGGECQPQH
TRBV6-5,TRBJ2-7,ASSRTGFHEQY
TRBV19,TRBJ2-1,ASRASGGGSYNEQF
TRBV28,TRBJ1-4,ASSLEQGSNEKLF
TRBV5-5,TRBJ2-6,ASSVSGANVLT
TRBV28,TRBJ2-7,ASSFIGQYEQY
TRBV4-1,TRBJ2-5,ASSQRSAGTSKQETQY
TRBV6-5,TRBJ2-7,ASRVQGNYEQY
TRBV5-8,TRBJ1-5,ASSLANQPQH
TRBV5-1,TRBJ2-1,ASSQYSSYNEQF
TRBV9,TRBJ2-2,ASSRDANTGELF
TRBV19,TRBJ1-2,ACSGRNGYT
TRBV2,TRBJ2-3,ASRGAGAATDTQY
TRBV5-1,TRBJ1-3,ASSLTGGKYGNTIY
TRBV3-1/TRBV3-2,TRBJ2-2,ASSQRGRYTGELF
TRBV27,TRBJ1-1,ASSLQGAATEAF